This T cell receptor (beta chain) was sequenced in a study of blood T cells in healthy people across ages. General study findings and limits: Comparison with aged donors showed that long-lived donors had more naive CD4+ cells and higher diversity.

Notes on this clonotype: Antigen specificity is unknown. A junction end diverges from the germline sequence, so it may reflect a read error.

CDR3 length equals 12 residues. Germline V lookup: CDR1 SEHNR, CDR2 FQNEAQ (reference sequence). Peripheral blood was drawn, approximately 10 milliliters per donor. The authors ran a second PCR of roughly 6 to 12 cycles using a sample-barcoded 5' primer and a J-beta primer mix. The authors tagged each cDNA molecule using a template-switch adaptor with 12 random nucleotides. TCRdb re-called the 5' RACE reads through MiXCR, storing one row per CDR3 protein. This sample has hundreds of thousands of distinct CDR3 sequences, with more than 50% found just once. Sequenced sample: blood. The chain carries TRBV7-9 and TRBJ1-4; D is undetermined. The sequence was obtained from a middle-aged man in good health. CDR3 sequence: CACSQSGEKLFF. CDR3 DNA: TGTGCCTGCAGCCAAAGCGGGGAAAAACTGTTTTTT.